Reported below is one TCR beta chain. The time point was: patch test 1, 2 weeks after DPC sensitization. The treatment denotes: therapeutic diphenylcyclopropenone sensitization with weekly scalp DPC. Alopecia patients between 18 and 70 years old and suitable for DPC were used as donors. The data were taken from a study of human T cells and chemical hapten exposure. The CDR3 spans 13 residues. V lost 5 bases and J 2 bases, leaving 10 bases between the germline ends. Looked up from germline, CDR1 is MDHEN and CDR2 is SYDVKM. One entry per CDR3 protein results from TCRdb running MiXCR on the RACE reads. Altogether tens of thousands of distinct CDR3 sequences are present, 9.3% being singletons, with the ten largest covering roughly 15%.

This chain links TRBV28 with TRBJ2-7; weak D call: TRBD1 (5 bases). Specimen: whole blood, collected in connection with sensitization to the hapten diphenylcyclopropenone (DPC). The sequence was collected from a woman aged 40 to 55 with alopecia areata. Some clones in this sample may be carry-over from other donors' samples. CDR3 residues: CASSDRDPYEQYF. CDR3 sequence (DNA): TGTGCCAGCAGTGACAGAGATCCCTACGAGCAGTACTTC.